This is a list of T cell receptor beta chains from one sample in a study of monozygotic twins with inflammatory bowel disease. TCRdb reprocessed the 5' RACE reads and stores each CDR3 protein as one record, lacking DNA. This sample carries a few hundred thousand distinct CDR3 sequences, with around 2.5% going to the ten biggest clones. Sample: blood. All receptors come from a human donor with ulcerative colitis or Crohn's disease, or a healthy co-twin of an affected twin (not recorded which). Both conserved end residues are part of each CDR3.

J gene | V gene | CDR3 protein
TRBJ2-7 | TRBV25-1 | CATGTASSYEQYF
TRBJ1-5 | TRBV12-3/TRBV12-4 | CASRPAQINSNQPQHF
TRBJ2-5 | TRBV29-1 | CSVGVGGGGETQYF
TRBJ2-7 | TRBV6-1 | CASSPGQGKFVYEQYF
TRBJ1-3 | TRBV7-2 | CASSSGPRSGNTIYF
TRBJ1-5 | TRBV6-1 | CASTFDGIQPQHF
TRBJ2-1 | TRBV4-3 | CASSQDFGLAGGGDEQFF
TRBJ2-3 | TRBV12-3/TRBV12-4 | CASSATGLGGPTDTQYF
TRBJ2-3 | TRBV3-1 | CASSQPRITDTQYF
TRBJ2-5 | TRBV18 | CASSPRPVLLAGEETQYF
TRBJ2-1 | TRBV7-2 | CASSLGGLAGEQFF
TRBJ2-3 | TRBV28 | CASSLGPPGSKQSDTQYF
TRBJ1-4 | TRBV5-1 | CASSLEPGQAHEKLFF
TRBJ2-7 | TRBV20-1 | CSATRETGSYEQYF
TRBJ1-5 | TRBV13 | CASSIGQGNQPQHF
TRBJ1-1 | TRBV5-5 | CASSLATGLYMNTEAFF
TRBJ2-5 | TRBV3-1 | CASSQDGVMRETQYF
TRBJ2-7 | TRBV5-1 | CASSLGQVGDEQYF
TRBJ1-1 | TRBV6-1 | CASSPHRGGTEAFF
TRBJ2-4 | TRBV4-3 | CASSQERHGFSKNIQYF
TRBJ2-1 | TRBV19 | CASSIAAYYNEQFF
TRBJ1-3 | TRBV20-1 | CSEDRPYGNTIYF
TRBJ2-1 | TRBV20-1 | CSARSPGAWSHNEQFF
TRBJ2-6 | TRBV4-2 | CASSQEGGANVLTF
TRBJ2-5 | TRBV20-1 | CSPRLAGAPETQYF
TRBJ2-7 | TRBV11-2 | CASRLGPEPYEQYF
TRBJ2-2 | TRBV29-1 | CSVEITGELFF
TRBJ2-3 | TRBV15 | CATSREGSRADTQYF
TRBJ2-3 | TRBV14 | CASSQVRSSTDTQYF
TRBJ2-3 | TRBV7-9 | CASSSLIDSATTDTQNF
TRBJ2-1 | TRBV24-1 | CATSSEPNNEQFF
TRBJ2-7 | TRBV29-1 | CSVEVGRAQYF
TRBJ1-2 | TRBV5-1 | CASSSGTAAGYGYTF
TRBJ1-1 | TRBV20-1 | CSAKQGAGNTEAFF
TRBJ2-7 | TRBV6-8 | CAQPVRTGDSYEQYF
TRBJ2-3 | TRBV20-1 | CSASAGRAGTDTQYF
TRBJ1-5 | TRBV12-3/TRBV12-4 | CASSSGLEQPQHF
TRBJ2-7 | TRBV12-3/TRBV12-4 | CASSLKAGSYEQYF
TRBJ2-2 | TRBV6-2/TRBV6-3 | CASSYRTANTGELFF
TRBJ2-3 | TRBV20-1 | CSWLAGGTDTQYF
TRBJ2-7 | TRBV7-9 | CASSLGDRGRYEQYF